This T cell receptor (beta chain) was captured in a study of CD8 T cells in Susac syndrome. The length of the CDR3 is 11 residues. Germline values: CDR1 LNHDA, CDR2 SQIVND (reference sequence). Trimming pared 7 bases from V and 10 bases from J, leaving 13 bases between. Reverse transcription of about 0.5 to 1 ug RNA used random hexamers. Each CDR3 protein gets one entry after TCRdb re-called the immunoSEQ multiplex PCR reads with MiXCR. The sample has approximately 190,000 distinct CDR3 sequences; over 90% are singletons. This chain joins TRBV19 and TRBJ1-1, with D unclear. The TCR originated in a human donor with Susac syndrome. Material: CD8+ T cells from PBMCs. CDR3 nucleotides: TGTGCCAGTACTCACTCGGTCGGAGCTTTCTTT. Amino acids: CASTHSVGAFF. Complete variable domain (other parts from reference TRBV19 and TRBJ1-1): DGGITQSPKYLFRKEGQNVTLSCEQNLNHDAMYWYRQDPGQGLRLIYYSQIVNDFQKGDIAEGYSVSREKKESFPLTVTSAQKNPTAFYLCASTHSVGAFFGQGTRLTVV.